The next 3 T cell receptor beta chains were all read from a single sample in a study of T cell changes during pregnancy in multiple sclerosis. The repertoire was sequenced with immunoSEQ multiplex PCR; TCRdb's copy has only in-frame clones and lacks some. Of 88,000 or so clones in the sample, roughly nine tenths are singletons; the top ten hold less than 3%. The specimen was peripheral blood, collected before pregnancy. These receptors originate from a female donor with multiple sclerosis, enrolled in a pregnancy study.

The J gene is TRBJ1-2, the V gene TRBV28; TRBD1 aligns across 9 bases. V shed 7 bases and J 3 bases; nucleotides not matched to a gene: 6. The CDR3 consists of 14 residues. Per germline, CDR1 MDHEN and CDR2 SYDVKM. CDR3 coding DNA: TGTGCCAGCAACGAACAGGGGGCTGACTATGGCTACACCTTC. This encodes CASNEQGADYGYTF.

This chain links TRBV30 with TRBJ1-2; 7 bases fit TRBD1. The CDR3 covers 12 residues. Germline V lookup: CDR1 GTSNPN, CDR2 SVGIG (reference sequence). The V gene end was trimmed by 4 bases and the J gene end by 4 bases; junction bases not matched to a gene: 3. The CDR3 sequence is CAWTGTAYGYTF. DNA for the CDR3: TGTGCCTGGACTGGGACAGCCTATGGCTACACCTTC.

The gene calls are TRBV6-5 and TRBJ1-2, with unresolved D. The V end lost 6 bases, the J end lost 0 bases, and 14 bases lay between the germline ends. Germline assignment: CDR1 MNHEY and CDR2 SVGAGI. CDR3 size: 15 residues. The CDR3: CASRPTRQANYGYTF. For the CDR3, the DNA is TGTGCCAGCAGACCAACCCGGCAGGCTAACTATGGCTACACCTTC.